This T cell receptor beta chain was found in a study of control samples from healthy donors and cancer patients. With 4 bases clipped from V and 7 bases from J, the junction kept 10 bases outside the gene matches. CDR3 size: 15 residues. Germline V CDR1 and CDR2: SGHDT, YYEEEE. Generated by immunoSEQ multiplex PCR, the TCRdb table keeps only in-frame clones and is missing some. There are 210,000 or so clones in the sample; roughly nine tenths occur only once, and about 2% lies in the top ten. The chain employs TRBV5-6 and TRBJ1-5; 8 bases are a match to TRBD1. The TCR sequence derives from a man aged 25 to 40 in good health. The sample was blood. CDR3 sequence: CASSPRAGGMQPQHF. The CDR3 DNA reads as TGTGCCAGCAGCCCACGGGCAGGGGGCATGCAGCCCCAGCATTTT. Variable domain in full (rest from reference TRBV5-6 and TRBJ1-5): DAGVTQSPTHLIKTRGQQVTLRCSPKSGHDTVSWYQQALGQGPQFIFQYYEEEERQRGNFPDRFSGHQFPNYSSELNVNALLLGDSALYLCASSPRAGGMQPQHFGDGTRLSIL.